This entry lists 12 T cell receptor beta chains sequenced from one sample in a study of blood T cell repertoires in COVID-19. Generated by immunoSEQ multiplex PCR, the TCRdb table keeps only in-frame clones and is missing some. This table has some 450,000 clones, about 87% appearing once. The sequenced material came from peripheral blood. Receptors were obtained from a woman aged 45-65 years with COVID-19, enrolled during active disease.

This sequence joins TRBV30 and TRBJ1-2; D gene uncertain. CDR1 GTSNPN and CDR2 SVGIG come from the germline V gene (reference sequence). The V end was cut by 3 bases, the J end by 8 bases, with 13 bases between. The CDR3 length is 12 residues. CDR3 nucleotide sequence: TGTGCCTGGAGGGCCCCAGGTGACGGCTACACCTTC. This codes for CAWRAPGDGYTF. The full variable domain, its missing parts supplied by reference TRBV30 and TRBJ1-2, is SQTIHQWPATLVQPVGSPLSLECTVEGTSNPNLYWYRQAAGRGLQLLFYSVGIGQISSEVPQNLSASRPQDRQFILSSKKLLLSDSGFYLCAWRAPGDGYTFGSGTRLTVV.

This clone occurred once. CDR3 region: CASSFGSGGVQETQYF. The CDR3 DNA is TGTGCCAGCAGCTTTGGGAGCGGGGGGGTCCAAGAGACCCAGTACTTC. V usage is TRBV7-9 and J usage is TRBJ2-5; 10 positions agree with TRBD2. The length of the CDR3 is 16 residues. Germline values: CDR1 SEHNR, CDR2 FQNEAQ (reference sequence). J lost 1 base, V lost 3 bases, and 5 bases had no gene match.

V gene TRBV2 combines with J gene TRBJ1-5; D might be TRBD1 (6 bases). The CDR3 is 13 amino acids. Trimming took 10 bases from V and 2 from J, leaving 12 bases between them. The germline gives CDR1 SNHLY, CDR2 FYNNEI. The CDR3 DNA reads as TGTGCCACACAGGGATTGGGCAATCAGCCCCAGCATTTT. Translation: CATQGLGNQPQHF. Together with reference TRBV2 and TRBJ1-5, the CDR3 gives the full variable domain: EPEVTQTPSHQVTQMGQEVILRCVPISNHLYFYWYRQILGQKVEFLVSFYNNEISEKSEIFDDQFSVERPDGSNFTLKIRSTKLEDSAMYFCATQGLGNQPQHFGDGTRLSIL.

The V gene is TRBV5-6, the J gene TRBJ2-4, with D hard to call. V was trimmed by 0 bases and J by 7 bases, leaving 14 bases between them. Germline CDR1 and CDR2: SGHDT and YYEEEE. This CDR3 is built from 15 residues. CDR3 DNA sequence: TGTGCCAGCAGCTTGGATATTTCCGAGACTAACATTCAGTACTTC. This sequence encodes CASSLDISETNIQYF.

The chain employs TRBV24-1 and TRBJ2-5; D uncertain. Germline V gene lookup returns CDR1 KGHDR and CDR2 SFDVKD. This CDR3 is 12 amino acids long. V was trimmed by 5 bases and J by 2 bases, leaving 5 bases between them. The CDR3, as DNA: TGTGCCACCAGTGTACGGCAAGAGACCCAGTACTTC. It is translated as CATSVRQETQYF.

J is TRBJ2-6 and V is TRBV7-2, with 10 bases matching TRBD1. V was pared by 3 bases and J by 2 bases, with 4 bases of the junction left unmatched. CDR3 length: 17 amino acids. Germline values: CDR1 SGHTA, CDR2 FQGNSA. This CDR3 is CASSFRDRGAGANVLTF. Written as DNA, the CDR3 is TGTGCCAGCAGCTTCCGGGACAGGGGTGCTGGGGCCAACGTCCTGACTTTC.

The chain has TRBV6-5 and TRBJ1-5; no reliable D call. With 7 bases removed from V and 0 bases from J, the gap between germline ends came to 7 bases. Germline V gives CDR1 MNHEY, CDR2 SVGAGI. CDR3 size: 13 residues. CDR3 nucleotide sequence: TGTGCCAGCAAGAGGGCTAGCAATCAGCCCCAGCATTTT. As protein: CASKRASNQPQHF.

V gene TRBV14 combines with J gene TRBJ1-1, with D possibly being TRBD1 (5 bases). V lost 1 base and J 0 bases, leaving 18 bases between the germline ends. Germline V gene sequence: CDR1 SGHDN, CDR2 FVKESK. This CDR3 is 18 amino acids long. The CDR3, as DNA: TGTGCCAGCAGCCAAGTGGGGCCCCTTTCGTCGATGAACACTGAAGCTTTCTTT. Translating it yields CASSQVGPLSSMNTEAFF.

V usage is TRBV7-8 and J usage is TRBJ2-5, with D hard to call. CDR3 size: 15 residues. CDR1 is SGHVS, CDR2 FQNEAQ, per germline. V gave up 1 base and J gave up 3 bases, with 12 bases separating them. CDR3 residues: CASSLGVVREETQYF. Here the CDR3 DNA reads TGTGCCAGCAGCTTAGGGGTAGTTCGGGAAGAGACCCAGTACTTC.

In DNA, the CDR3 is TGTGCCAGCAGCGGCCAGGGTCCCTACGAGCAGTACTTC. Translated: CASSGQGPYEQYF. The gene calls are TRBV27 and TRBJ2-7; possible D gene TRBD1, 5 bases. Germline CDR1 MNHEY, CDR2 SMNVEV (reference sequence). The CDR3 extends over 13 amino acids. Trimming removed 6 bases from V and 2 bases from J, with 11 bases in between.

The rearrangement links TRBV7-8 to TRBJ2-7; 14 bases agree with TRBD2. The CDR3 length is 16 residues. Germline values: CDR1 SGHVS, CDR2 FQNEAQ. With V trimmed by 4 bases and J by 5 bases, 7 bases remained unmatched. Written as DNA, the CDR3 is TGTGCCAGCAGCTACCGACTAGCGGGGGGGCCCAACGAGCAGTACTTC. Its translation is CASSYRLAGGPNEQYF.

The chain couples TRBV24-1 to TRBJ2-3; TRBD2 aligns across 7 bases. J was trimmed by 6 bases and V by 0 bases; bases with no gene match: 2. This CDR3 contains 14 residues. Germline V gene data show CDR1 as KGHDR and CDR2 as SFDVKD. The CDR3 reads CATSDLAGEDTQYF. DNA for the CDR3: TGTGCCACCAGTGATTTGGCGGGGGAGGATACGCAGTATTTT.